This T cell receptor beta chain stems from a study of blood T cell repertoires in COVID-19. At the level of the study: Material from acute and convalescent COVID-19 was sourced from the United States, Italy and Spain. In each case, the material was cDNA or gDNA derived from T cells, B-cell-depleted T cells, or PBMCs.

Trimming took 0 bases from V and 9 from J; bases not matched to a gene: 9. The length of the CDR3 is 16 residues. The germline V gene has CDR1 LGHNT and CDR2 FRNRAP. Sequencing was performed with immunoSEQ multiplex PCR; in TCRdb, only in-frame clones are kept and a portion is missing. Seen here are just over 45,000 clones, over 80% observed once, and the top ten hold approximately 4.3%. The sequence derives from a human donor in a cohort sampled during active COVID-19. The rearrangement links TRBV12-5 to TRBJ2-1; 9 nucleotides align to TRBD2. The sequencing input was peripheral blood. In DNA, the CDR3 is TGTGCTAGTGGTTTGGTACTAGGCGGGAGGGCCGCTGAGCAGTTCTTC. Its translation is CASGLVLGGRAAEQFF.